The 2 T cell receptor beta chains below come from one sample, sequenced in a study of patients and donors after allogeneic stem cell transplantation. TCRdb re-called the RT-PCR reads with MiXCR, one entry per CDR3 protein. The sample contains tens of thousands of distinct CDR3 sequences, about 48% of which appear only once. The sample comprised blood, either unsorted or a sorted T cell fraction (not recorded which). All receptors derive from a human donor who was either an allogeneic HSCT recipient or a stem cell or donor lymphocyte infusion donor (not recorded which). It is not recorded whose cells these are; they may come from a transplant donor.

The rearrangement joins TRBV4-3 to TRBJ1-6, with 9 bases fitting TRBD1. Germline assignment: CDR1 LGHNA and CDR2 YSLEER. The V and J ends lost 0 bases and 7 bases, in that order; junction bases with no gene match: 4. The CDR3 runs to 16 residues. CDR3 DNA: TGCGCCAGCAGCCAAGATCCGGGGACAGGGAATTCACCCCTCCACTTT. Its translation is CASSQDPGTGNSPLHF.

V is TRBV5-1 and J is TRBJ1-1; perhaps TRBD1 as D (5 bases). Germline lookup yields CDR1 SGHRS and CDR2 YFSETQ. The CDR3 contains 16 residues. With 0 bases removed from V and 0 bases from J, the gap between germline ends came to 12 bases. The CDR3 sequence: CASSLEGRLMNTEAFF. The CDR3 DNA sequence: TGCGCCAGCAGCTTGGAGGGACGGCTAATGAACACTGAAGCTTTCTTT.